The rows below give T cell receptor beta chains drawn from one sample of a study of tumor-infiltrating lymphocytes in primary liver carcinoma. MiXCR was run by TCRdb on the multiplex PCR reads, yielding one entry per CDR3 protein. The sample has roughly 91,000 distinct CDR3 sequences; roughly 69% are singletons. Sequences were obtained from liver tumor tissue from sampling region 5. These receptors originate from a woman in her fifties or sixties with primary liver carcinoma and hepatitis B virus infection. Both conserved end residues are part of each CDR3. D genes are given only for firm matches. Clone size is not always given. Where it is, it says once, few, many or a class for expanded clones.

d_call: TRBD1; j_call: TRBJ2-7; clone_size: -; v_call: TRBV5-6; cdr3_aa: CASSLRGAGQERQYF; cdr3_nt: TGTGCCAGCAGCTTGAGGGGCGCGGGACAGGAGAGGCAGTACTTC
d_call: -; j_call: TRBJ1-5; clone_size: -; v_call: TRBV12-3/TRBV12-4; cdr3_aa: CASTLDGGAGSQPQHF; cdr3_nt: TGTGCCAGCACTTTAGACGGGGGGGCAGGGTCTCAGCCCCAACATTTT
d_call: -; j_call: TRBJ2-7; clone_size: -; v_call: TRBV29-1; cdr3_aa: CSVRGVSYEQYF; cdr3_nt: TGCAGCGTCAGGGGAGTCTCCTACGAGCAGTACTTC
d_call: -; j_call: TRBJ1-2; clone_size: -; v_call: TRBV14; cdr3_aa: CAGRDINRAGYTF; cdr3_nt: TGTGCCGGCAGAGACATAAACAGGGCGGGCTACACCTTC
d_call: -; j_call: TRBJ2-3; clone_size: -; v_call: TRBV11-2; cdr3_aa: CASGLGGLTYTSVTHYF; cdr3_nt: TGTGCCAGCGGCTTAGGGGGACTAACGTACACGTCGGTTACGCACTATTTT
d_call: -; j_call: TRBJ2-7; clone_size: -; v_call: TRBV11-1; cdr3_aa: CVSSPLAAGLREQYF; cdr3_nt: TGTGTCAGCAGCCCTCTGGCAGCAGGACTACGCGAGCAGTACTTC
d_call: TRBD1; j_call: TRBJ1-6; clone_size: -; v_call: TRBV5-6; cdr3_aa: CANSEPDRDYNSPLHF; cdr3_nt: TGCGCCAACAGCGAGCCCGACAGGGACTATAATTCACCCCTCCACTTT
d_call: -; j_call: TRBJ2-1; clone_size: -; v_call: TRBV29-1; cdr3_aa: CSMWGGGNEQFF; cdr3_nt: TGCAGCATGTGGGGAGGGGGGAACGAGCAGTTCTTC
d_call: TRBD2; j_call: TRBJ2-3; clone_size: -; v_call: TRBV11-2; cdr3_aa: CASRPSMTSTDTQYF; cdr3_nt: TGTGCCAGCAGGCCCTCTATGACTAGCACTGATACGCAGTATTTT
d_call: -; j_call: TRBJ2-5; clone_size: few; v_call: TRBV20-1; cdr3_aa: CSITSGGEETQYF; cdr3_nt: TGCTCCATCACCAGCGGTGGCGAGGAGACCCAGTACTTC
d_call: TRBD2; j_call: TRBJ2-1; clone_size: once; v_call: TRBV4-1; cdr3_aa: CAGSHPKGLAGAVESYNEQFF; cdr3_nt: TGCGCCGGCAGCCATCCCAAGGGGCTGGCGGGAGCGGTAGAGAGCTACAATGAGCAGTTCTTC
d_call: -; j_call: TRBJ2-1; clone_size: once; v_call: TRBV12-3/TRBV12-4; cdr3_aa: CASSTLYNEQLF; cdr3_nt: TGTGCCAGCAGTACATTGTACAATGAGCAGCTCTTC
d_call: -; j_call: TRBJ2-1; clone_size: once; v_call: TRBV6-4; cdr3_aa: CASSLRVGVGYNEQFF; cdr3_nt: TGTGCCAGCAGCCTCCGGGTGGGAGTAGGCTACAATGAGCAGTTCTTC
d_call: TRBD1; j_call: TRBJ1-1; clone_size: -; v_call: TRBV5-5; cdr3_aa: CASSVMGQTRNTEALF; cdr3_nt: TGTGCCAGCAGCGTGATGGGACAGACAAGGAACACTGAAGCTCTCTTT
d_call: -; j_call: TRBJ2-1; clone_size: -; v_call: TRBV5-1; cdr3_aa: CAISPERGSDEQFF; cdr3_nt: TGCGCCATCAGCCCTGAAAGGGGTTCGGATGAACAGTTCTTC
d_call: -; j_call: TRBJ2-6; clone_size: -; v_call: TRBV29-1; cdr3_aa: CSVHLAAGGANVLSF; cdr3_nt: TGCAGCGTTCATTTGGCCGCCGGTGGGGCCAACGTCCTGAGTTTC
d_call: -; j_call: TRBJ2-7; clone_size: -; v_call: TRBV28; cdr3_aa: CVSSVTATYEQYF; cdr3_nt: TGTGTCAGCAGTGTGACAGCTACCTACGAGCAGTACTTC
d_call: TRBD2; j_call: TRBJ2-1; clone_size: -; v_call: TRBV7-3; cdr3_aa: CASSLAGGRNEQFF; cdr3_nt: TGTGCCAGCAGCTTAGCGGGAGGAAGGAATGAGCAGTTCTTC
d_call: -; j_call: TRBJ2-2; clone_size: -; v_call: TRBV11-2; cdr3_aa: CASNLDRAGDLFF; cdr3_nt: TGTGCCAGCAACTTAGATAGGGCTGGGGACCTGTTTTTC
d_call: -; j_call: TRBJ1-2; clone_size: -; v_call: TRBV12-3/TRBV12-4; cdr3_aa: CASSFSQAEAMNYGYTF; cdr3_nt: TGTGCCAGCAGTTTTAGTCAGGCGGAGGCGATGAACTATGGATACACCTTC
d_call: -; j_call: TRBJ2-1; clone_size: -; v_call: TRBV11-3; cdr3_aa: CASSLGTGGKPGQFF; cdr3_nt: TGTGCCAGCAGCTTAGGAACTGGCGGGAAGCCTGGGCAGTTCTTC
d_call: -; j_call: TRBJ2-1; clone_size: many; v_call: TRBV6-1; cdr3_aa: CASTLGAGVYNEQFF; cdr3_nt: TGTGCCAGCACCTTGGGGGCGGGAGTCTACAATGAGCAGTTCTTC
d_call: -; j_call: TRBJ2-2; clone_size: -; v_call: TRBV6-6; cdr3_aa: CASKLEQGTGDLFF; cdr3_nt: TGTGCCAGCAAGCTAGAGCAGGGAACCGGGGATCTGTTTTTT
d_call: TRBD2; j_call: TRBJ2-5; clone_size: many; v_call: TRBV11-3; cdr3_aa: CASSRLQTAGEWETQYF; cdr3_nt: TGTGCCAGCAGCCGCCTCCAAACAGCGGGAGAGTGGGAGACCCAGTACTTC
d_call: -; j_call: TRBJ2-1; clone_size: -; v_call: TRBV2; cdr3_aa: CASRAGQAQGLHEQFF; cdr3_nt: TGTGCCAGCAGGGCTGGACAGGCCCAGGGACTCCATGAGCAGTTCTTC
d_call: TRBD2; j_call: TRBJ2-6; clone_size: -; v_call: TRBV7-9; cdr3_aa: CASSLLAGYPGANVLTF; cdr3_nt: TGTGCCAGTAGCTTACTAGCGGGTTACCCTGGGGCCAACGTCCTGACTTTC
d_call: -; j_call: TRBJ2-7; clone_size: many; v_call: TRBV28; cdr3_aa: CASSLMGFTRISYEQYF; cdr3_nt: TGTGCCAGCAGTTTAATGGGTTTCACAAGGATTTCCTACGAGCAGTACTTC
d_call: -; j_call: TRBJ2-7; clone_size: -; v_call: TRBV6-5; cdr3_aa: CASSSLSKGGRYEQYF; cdr3_nt: TGTGCTAGCAGTTCCCTGAGTAAGGGCGGCCGCTACGAGCAGTACTTC
d_call: TRBD1; j_call: TRBJ2-3; clone_size: -; v_call: TRBV11-2; cdr3_aa: CVSSLNLPGQGQDTQYF; cdr3_nt: TGTGTCAGCAGCTTAAATTTGCCGGGACAGGGTCAAGATACGCAGTATTTT
d_call: TRBD2; j_call: TRBJ2-7; clone_size: -; v_call: TRBV29-1; cdr3_aa: CSVELPSGSGERCF; cdr3_nt: TGCAGCGTTGAACTGCCTAGCGGGAGTGGTGAGCGGTGCTTC
d_call: TRBD2; j_call: TRBJ2-7; clone_size: many; v_call: TRBV29-1; cdr3_aa: CSVLGGSGVDEQYF; cdr3_nt: TGCAGCGTTTTAGGCGGGAGCGGGGTAGACGAGCAGTACTTC
d_call: -; j_call: TRBJ1-2; clone_size: -; v_call: TRBV6-6; cdr3_aa: CASSYSSGRTGYSYTF; cdr3_nt: TGCGCCAGCAGTTACTCGAGTGGCAGAACTGGTTATAGCTACACCTTC
d_call: -; j_call: TRBJ1-3; clone_size: few; v_call: TRBV7-9; cdr3_aa: CASSATSGAGNTIYF; cdr3_nt: TGTGCCAGCAGCGCCACCTCAGGGGCTGGAAACACCATATATTTT
d_call: -; j_call: TRBJ2-7; clone_size: many; v_call: TRBV4-1; cdr3_aa: CASSQGPDWGTYEQYF; cdr3_nt: TGCGCCAGCAGCCAAGGTCCGGACTGGGGGACCTACGAGCAGTACTTC
d_call: -; j_call: TRBJ1-5; clone_size: -; v_call: TRBV19; cdr3_aa: CASSPAGEGNQPHF; cdr3_nt: TGTGCCAGTAGCCCAGCGGGGGAAGGCAATCAGCCCCATTTT
d_call: -; j_call: TRBJ2-3; clone_size: many; v_call: TRBV12-3/TRBV12-4; cdr3_aa: CASSLRGSRTDTQYF; cdr3_nt: TGTGCCAGCAGTTTGAGGGGGTCCCGCACAGATACGCAGTATTTT
d_call: TRBD2; j_call: TRBJ2-5; clone_size: -; v_call: TRBV5-4; cdr3_aa: CASSPGVAGVQGTQYF; cdr3_nt: TGTGCCAGCAGCCCCGGGGTAGCGGGAGTTCAAGGGACCCAGTACTTC
d_call: -; j_call: TRBJ1-1; clone_size: many; v_call: TRBV29-1; cdr3_aa: CSVENGANTEAFF; cdr3_nt: TGCAGCGTTGAGAATGGGGCAAACACTGAAGCTTTCTTT
d_call: -; j_call: TRBJ2-5; clone_size: -; v_call: TRBV11-1; cdr3_aa: CASSLMGGGRQETQYF; cdr3_nt: TGTGCCAGCAGCTTAATGGGTGGAGGGCGCCAAGAGACCCAGTACTTC
d_call: -; j_call: TRBJ1-5; clone_size: many; v_call: TRBV29-1; cdr3_aa: CSVVKGSGQPQHF; cdr3_nt: TGCAGCGTTGTGAAGGGGAGTGGTCAGCCCCAGCATTTT
d_call: -; j_call: TRBJ2-3; clone_size: once; v_call: TRBV4-1; cdr3_aa: CANNSIAPSVRAGTDTQYF; cdr3_nt: TGCGCCAACAACTCAATCGCCCCTAGCGTGAGGGCTGGTACAGATACGCAGTATTTT